Given below is one T cell receptor (beta chain) in context. This entry belongs to a study of blood T cell repertoires in COVID-19. Across the study: From the United States, Italy and Spain came samples of acute and convalescent COVID-19. PBMCs, B-cell-depleted T cells, or T cells provided the cDNA or gDNA that made up the material.

J lost 5 bases, V lost 5 bases, and 7 bases had no gene match. This CDR3 comprises 14 residues. Germline V gene data show CDR1 as ENHRY and CDR2 as SYGVKD. In the original workflow: Amplification of reference gene primers was used by the study to estimate nucleated cell counts. The assay was immunoSEQ multiplex PCR, and TCRdb's table has in-frame clones only and misses some. V and J calls and clone size come straight from that table; D and trimming were deduced from the DNA. The data show roughly 42,000 clones, with about 85% seen just once and about 12% held by the top ten. The V and J genes are TRBV10-3 and TRBJ2-7; 9 nucleotides agree with TRBD2. Sequenced: peripheral blood. This clonotype was sampled from a woman aged 65 to 85 in a cohort sampled during active COVID-19. CDR3 sequence reads: CAISNKREANEQYF. The CDR3 DNA is TGTGCCATCAGTAATAAGCGGGAGGCCAACGAGCAGTACTTC.